The 27 T cell receptor beta chains given below trace back to one sample, sequenced in a study of cytomegalovirus exposure and HLA in healthy donors. A multiplex PCR was run with 60 Vbeta primers and 13 Jbeta primers. Measured with immunoSEQ multiplex PCR; TCRdb has only the in-frame clones, and not every one. The sample shows over 150,000 clones, 75% to 90% of them seen only once. The sequenced material came from PBMCs. The source is a man over 45 in good health and CMV-seronegative.

The genes are TRBV19 and TRBJ1-1; 12 nucleotides align to TRBD1. The V segment lost 7 bases and the J segment 5 bases; nucleotides outside the gene matches: 17. The CDR3 runs 18 residues. CDR1 LNHDA and CDR2 SQIVND come from the germline V gene (reference sequence). Here the CDR3 DNA reads TGTGCCAGTAACACCGCCTGGGGGACAGGGGGCCCTCGGACTGAAGCTTTCTTT. This codes for CASNTAWGTGGPRTEAFF.

The chain recombines TRBV4-2 with TRBJ2-7; TRBD2 agrees at 7 bases. The CDR3 covers 16 residues. The germline V gene encodes CDR1 LGHNA and CDR2 YNFKEQ. V shed 1 base, J shed 3 bases, and the junction held 9 bases outside the gene matches. The CDR3 DNA reads TGTGCCAGCAGCCAAGGGGGAGGGGCCCTCATCTACGAGCAGTACTTC. Amino acids: CASSQGGGALIYEQYF.

This clone was recorded only once. The V call is TRBV7-2, the J call TRBJ1-5; no firm D call. Germline assignment: CDR1 SGHTA and CDR2 FQGNSA. The CDR3 runs to 14 residues. Trimming cost V 5 bases and J 3 bases, with 11 bases left between them. DNA of the CDR3: TGTGCCAGCAGCGCTCCCGGGGTCAATCAGCCCCAGCATTTT. Translating it yields CASSAPGVNQPQHF.

The chain carries TRBV19 and TRBJ2-7; TRBD1 might be the D (5 bases). Trimming removed 1 base from V and 3 bases from J, with 13 bases in between. The CDR3 contains 15 residues. Germline CDR1 is LNHDA and CDR2 is SQIVND (reference sequence). The CDR3 sequence: CASSIGARALYEQYF. The CDR3 nucleotides read TGTGCCAGTAGTATAGGCGCCAGGGCCCTCTACGAGCAGTACTTC.

V gene TRBV4-3 combines with J gene TRBJ2-1; TRBD2 might be the D (6 bases). The CDR3 runs 16 residues. Trimming shortened V by 0 bases and J by 5 bases, and 14 bases separated the two germline ends. Germline V gives CDR1 LGHNA, CDR2 YSLEER. The CDR3 protein is CASSQDWGEWNNEQFF. CDR3 DNA: TGCGCCAGCAGCCAAGATTGGGGGGAATGGAACAATGAGCAGTTCTTC.

The rearrangement joins TRBV12-5 to TRBJ1-4, with D perhaps matching TRBD1 (5 bases). The germline V gene encodes CDR1 LGHNT and CDR2 FRNRAP. V gave up 6 bases and J gave up 0 bases, with 17 bases separating them. This CDR3 contains 17 residues. The CDR3 loop reads CASGTGEGPSTNEKLFF. The CDR3 nucleotides read TGTGCTAGTGGCACGGGGGAGGGCCCTTCAACTAATGAAAAACTGTTTTTT.

This chain uses TRBV7-6 with TRBJ2-5; 10 bases fit TRBD1. The J call is uncertain, as TRBJ2-7 better fits the DNA end. Germline loops: CDR1 SGHVS, CDR2 FNYEAQ. The CDR3 runs 16 residues. The CDR3 DNA reads as TGTGCCAGCAGCCCACAGGGACAGGGGATGTCCTACGAGCAGTACTTC. Translated, it gives CASSPQGQGMSYEQYF.

This chain uses TRBV4-3 with TRBJ2-1; the match to TRBD2 covers 7 bases. The CDR3 totals 15 residues. CDR1 and CDR2 from the germline V gene are LGHNA and YSLEER. With V trimmed by 0 bases and J by 6 bases, 5 bases remained unmatched. The CDR3 DNA follows: TGCGCCAGCAGCCAAGAGGAAGCGGGAATCAATGAGCAGTTCTTC. It translates to CASSQEEAGINEQFF.

In the case of this clone: One junction end does not reproduce the germline sequence, and a read error may be involved. The chain carries TRBV2 and TRBJ1-4; 10 bases align to TRBD1. The CDR3 length is 15 residues. The germline CDR1 and CDR2 sequences are SNHLY and FYNNEI. The CDR3 is CASSASGTGDEKLLF. In DNA form, the CDR3 reads TGTGCCAGCAGTGCTTCCGGGACAGGGGACGAAAAACTGCTTTTT.

The rearrangement joins TRBV2 to TRBJ2-2; TRBD2 is a possible D gene (6 bases). The CDR3 covers 13 residues. The germline CDR1 and CDR2 sequences are SNHLY and FYNNEI. The CDR3 region is CVTSGERTGELFF. DNA for the CDR3: TGTGTCACGTCGGGAGAAAGGACCGGGGAGCTGTTTTTT.

This clone was recorded once. The V call is TRBV4-1, the J call TRBJ1-2; D ambiguous. CDR3 length equals 14 residues. The V gene's germline CDR1 is MGHRA and CDR2 YSYEKL. Trimming shortened V by 0 bases and J by 4 bases, and 9 bases separated the two germline ends. The CDR3 DNA is TGCGCCAGCAGCCAAGAGCGACTGGGCTATGGCTACACCTTC. Translation: CASSQERLGYGYTF.

The chain employs TRBV6-5 and TRBJ1-3; 8 bases are shared with TRBD1. V lost 1 base to trimming and J lost 2 bases; unmatched junction nucleotides: 4. The CDR3 totals 16 residues. Germline V gene lookup returns CDR1 MNHEY and CDR2 SVGAGI. The CDR3 region is CASSYLQGVAGNTIYF. The CDR3 DNA follows: TGTGCCAGCAGTTACTTACAGGGGGTGGCTGGAAACACCATATATTTT.

In DNA form, the CDR3 reads TGTGCCAGCAGCTTAGACAGGGGTTATAATGGCTACACCTTC. As protein: CASSLDRGYNGYTF. The chain employs TRBV7-2 and TRBJ1-2; 7 nucleotides line up with TRBD1. Trimming cost V 1 base and J 6 bases; bases outside gene matches: 5. Germline V lookup: CDR1 SGHTA, CDR2 FQGNSA. The CDR3 totals 14 residues.

V is TRBV6-1 and J is TRBJ1-2; 9 bases are shared with TRBD1. Germline CDR1 and CDR2: MNHNS and SASEGT. J was trimmed by 7 bases and V by 6 bases; bases with no gene match: 6. This CDR3 has 13 amino acids. The CDR3 is CASSLGQGSGYTF. The DNA for the CDR3 is TGTGCCAGCAGCTTGGGACAGGGCTCTGGCTACACCTTC.

This sequence joins TRBV14 and TRBJ1-2, with D hard to call. Germline V gene data show CDR1 as SGHDN and CDR2 as FVKESK. The V end lost 6 bases, the J end lost 8 bases, and 10 bases lay between the germline ends. This CDR3 region has 11 residues. The CDR3 region is CASRADGGYTF. The CDR3 bases are TGTGCCAGCAGAGCGGACGGAGGCTACACCTTC.

The chain joins TRBV10-2 to TRBJ2-5; D is perhaps TRBD1 (6 bases). The DNA end lines up better with TRBJ2-7; the J call may be wrong. The germline gives CDR1 WSHSY, CDR2 SAAADI. CDR3 length: 15 amino acids. The CDR3 is CASSDPGTIKYEQYF. The CDR3 nucleotides read TGCGCCAGCAGTGACCCCGGGACAATCAAATACGAGCAGTACTTC.

This chain joins TRBV19 and TRBJ1-1, with a possible D match to TRBD1 (6 bases). The germline V and J ends were trimmed by 5 bases and 2 bases, with 12 bases remaining between them. This CDR3 is built from 14 residues. The V gene's germline CDR1 is LNHDA and CDR2 SQIVND (reference sequence). The CDR3 nucleotides are TGTGCCAGTAGTCTACAGGGATCTAACACTGAAGCTTTCTTT. This gives the protein CASSLQGSNTEAFF.

The chain uses TRBV4-2 and TRBJ1-4; D not certain. Germline lookup yields CDR1 LGHNA and CDR2 YNFKEQ. Trimming removed 4 bases at V and 0 bases at J, with 12 bases between. The CDR3 has 16 residues. The CDR3 loop reads CASSPTAGSTNEKLFF. As DNA, the CDR3 is TGTGCCAGCAGCCCCACGGCGGGGTCAACTAATGAAAAACTGTTTTTT.

Details on this clone: The junction departs from the called germline gene at one end, perhaps through a read error. The chain combines TRBV7-9 with TRBJ1-5; D unresolved. This CDR3 spans 16 amino acids. Germline V gives CDR1 SEHNR, CDR2 FQNEAQ (reference sequence). The CDR3 reads CSSSLVSPLSNQPQHF. DNA for the CDR3: TGTTCCAGCAGCTTAGTCAGTCCCCTTAGCAATCAGCCCCAGCATTTT.

V and J are TRBV11-3 and TRBJ1-5; TRBD1 is a possible D gene (5 bases). In germline, CDR1 is SGHNT, CDR2 YENEEA. The CDR3 is 16 residues long. V was shortened by 3 bases and J by 0 bases, with 12 bases between the two germline ends. CDR3 bases: TGTGCCAGCAGCTTGGGCAGGGAGGTTAGCAATCAGCCCCAGCATTTT. It specifies CASSLGREVSNQPQHF.

The chain uses TRBV10-3 and TRBJ1-3; no definite D call. The CDR3 is 15 amino acids. The V and J ends lost 2 bases and 0 bases respectively, with 8 bases between them. Germline loops: CDR1 ENHRY, CDR2 SYGVKD. CDR3 sequence (DNA): TGTGCCATCAGTGAGCTCGAACTCTCTGGAAACACCATATATTTT. It is translated as CAISELELSGNTIYF.

The V call is TRBV19, the J call TRBJ1-3; weak D call: TRBD1 (6 bases). Germline CDR1 is LNHDA and CDR2 is SQIVND (reference sequence). Trimming removed 4 bases from V and 0 bases from J, with 10 bases in between. This CDR3 region has 15 residues. The chain's CDR3 is CASSTGAISGNTIYF. The CDR3 DNA reads TGTGCCAGTAGTACAGGGGCGATCTCTGGAAACACCATATATTTT.

This chain connects TRBV7-3 to TRBJ2-3; 7 bases match TRBD2. The CDR3 spans 14 residues. With V trimmed by 5 bases and J by 1 base, 3 bases remained unmatched. Germline CDR1 SGHTA, CDR2 FQGTGA. The CDR3 nucleotides are TGTGCCAGCAGCCCCGGACTAGGCACAGATACGCAGTATTTT. This codes for CASSPGLGTDTQYF.

The table lists this clone with a few counts. The chain uses TRBV2 and TRBJ1-4; D is unresolved. Between the trimmed V and J ends, which lost 4 bases and 5 bases, there was a span of 11 bases. Germline CDR1 reads SNHLY; CDR2 reads FYNNEI. This CDR3 spans 14 amino acids. CDR3 amino acids: CASSGLFTNEKLFF. In DNA, the CDR3 is TGTGCCAGCAGTGGGTTGTTCACAAATGAAAAACTGTTTTTT.

This rearrangement joins TRBV28 to TRBJ1-2; D might be TRBD1 (5 bases). The CDR3 is made up of 16 amino acids. In germline, CDR1 is MDHEN, CDR2 SYDVKM. The ends were cut back, 7 bases at V and 2 bases at J, with 20 bases in the middle. CDR3 protein: CASTIGGGGLNYGYTF. CDR3 in DNA: TGTGCCAGCACCATCGGCGGGGGGGGACTGAACTATGGCTACACCTTC.

The chain joins TRBV27 to TRBJ2-7; 12 bases fit TRBD2. The CDR3 is made up of 16 amino acids. The germline CDR1 and CDR2 sequences are MNHEY and SMNVEV (reference sequence). Germline trimming cut 1 base from V and 6 bases from J; bases unmatched to any gene: 7. The CDR3 DNA follows: TGTGCCAGCAGTTTATACGGGCCGACTAGCGGGAGCGAGCAGTACTTC. Residues: CASSLYGPTSGSEQYF.

The rearrangement joins TRBV7-3 to TRBJ2-1; 9 positions match TRBD2. The V gene's germline CDR1 is SGHTA and CDR2 FQGTGA. This CDR3 spans 18 amino acids. Trimming at V came to 4 bases and at J to 0 bases, leaving 10 bases not matched to a gene. This CDR3 is CASSSPTSGPSSYNEQFF. As DNA, the CDR3 is TGTGCCAGCAGCTCCCCCACTAGCGGGCCAAGCTCCTACAATGAGCAGTTCTTC.